The 7 T cell receptor beta chains given below trace back to one sample, sequenced in a study of T cells in Graves' hyperthyroidism and ophthalmopathy. Amplified TCR beta CDR3 regions derived from RNA transcripts. Carried out on the TCR CDR3, a first-round RT-PCR used the HTBI primer set. TCRdb independently ran MiXCR on the multiplex PCR reads; one entry per CDR3 protein. The sample shows about 640,000 distinct CDR3 sequences, around 20% of them seen only once. The sequenced sample was blood. These receptor sequences come from a man aged 25 to 40 with Graves' ophthalmopathy.

This clonotype appeared many times. This chain joins TRBV28 and TRBJ1-1, with 7 bases aligning to TRBD1. V lost 6 bases to trimming and J lost 1 base; unmatched junction nucleotides: 8. Looked up from germline, CDR1 is MDHEN and CDR2 is SYDVKM. CDR3 length: 15 amino acids. The CDR3 DNA reads as TGTGCCAGCAGCTCCTCAGGGGGAGAGAACACTGAAGCTTTCTTT. Protein: CASSSSGGENTEAFF.

This clonotype was detected only a few times. The chain has TRBV5-1 and TRBJ2-5; 8 nucleotides agree with TRBD1. Losses at the gene ends were 0 bases for V and 5 bases for J; bases not matched to a gene: 6. Germline loops: CDR1 SGHRS, CDR2 YFSETQ. The CDR3 has 15 residues. The CDR3 DNA sequence: TGCGCCAGCAGCTTGGAAGGACAGGGCCGGGAGACCCAGTACTTC. Residues: CASSLEGQGRETQYF.

This clonotype was seen more than once but under ten times. The chain uses TRBV20-1 and TRBJ2-5, with D perhaps matching TRBD1 (5 bases). Germline CDR1 DFQATT, CDR2 SNEGSKA (reference sequence). The V and J ends lost 6 bases and 5 bases respectively, with 25 bases between them. CDR3 length equals 16 residues. The CDR3 here is CSARLMGPSGRETQYF. DNA for the CDR3: TGCAGTGCCCGATTGATGGGGCCATCCGGCCGGGAGACCCAGTACTTC.

This sequence joins TRBV7-9 and TRBJ1-6, with D uncertain. The length of the CDR3 is 13 residues. The germline V and J ends were trimmed by 5 bases and 6 bases, with 8 bases remaining between them. Germline CDR1 reads SEHNR; CDR2 reads FQNEAQ (reference sequence). CDR3 coding DNA: TGTGCCAGCAGCGGACGGATTAATTCACCCCTCCACTTT. It translates to CASSGRINSPLHF.

This clonotype was seen at least ten times. The V call is TRBV28, the J call TRBJ2-7; 8 bases map to TRBD2. V gave up 4 bases and J gave up 0 bases; unmatched junction bases: 5. CDR1 and CDR2 from the germline V gene are MDHEN and SYDVKM. CDR3 length: 15 residues. The CDR3 nucleotides read TGTGCCAGCAGTTCCTCGGGGGGGAGCTCCTACGAGCAGTACTTC. Translated, it gives CASSSSGGSSYEQYF.

This clonotype was detected only a few times. This chain connects TRBV11-2 to TRBJ2-3; a possible D gene is TRBD1 (5 bases). The CDR3 sequence is 11 residues long. Trimming stripped 8 bases from V and 6 bases from J, with 9 bases between. CDR1 is SGHAT, CDR2 FQNNGV, per germline. The CDR3 protein is CASDKGDTQYF. DNA of the CDR3: TGTGCCAGCGATAAGGGGGATACGCAGTATTTT. Supplemented by reference TRBV11-2 and TRBJ2-3, the full variable domain reads EAGVAQSPRYKIIEKRQSVAFWCNPISGHATLYWYQQILGQGPKLLIQFQNNGVVDDSQLPKDRFSAERLKGVDSTLKIQPAKLEDSAVYLCASDKGDTQYFGPGTRLTVL.

Of note for this clonotype: Possible read error: a much larger clone is one base away. The rearrangement joins TRBV28 to TRBJ2-1, with 14 bases aligning to TRBD2. The CDR3 consists of 15 residues. Germline assignment: CDR1 MDHEN and CDR2 SYDVKM. Unmatched junction bases numbered 6, after V lost 3 bases and J lost 11 bases. As DNA, the CDR3 is TGTGCCAGCAGTTTGCGACTAGCGGGGGGGGATAAGCAGTTCTTC. It specifies CASSLRLAGGDKQFF. Using reference TRBV28 and TRBJ2-1 for the parts outside the CDR3, the full variable domain is DVKVTQSSRYLVKRTGEKVFLECVQDMDHENMFWYRQDPGLGLRLIYFSYDVKMKEKGDIPEGYSVSREKKERFSLILESASTNQTSMYLCASSLRLAGGDKQFFGPGTRLTVL.